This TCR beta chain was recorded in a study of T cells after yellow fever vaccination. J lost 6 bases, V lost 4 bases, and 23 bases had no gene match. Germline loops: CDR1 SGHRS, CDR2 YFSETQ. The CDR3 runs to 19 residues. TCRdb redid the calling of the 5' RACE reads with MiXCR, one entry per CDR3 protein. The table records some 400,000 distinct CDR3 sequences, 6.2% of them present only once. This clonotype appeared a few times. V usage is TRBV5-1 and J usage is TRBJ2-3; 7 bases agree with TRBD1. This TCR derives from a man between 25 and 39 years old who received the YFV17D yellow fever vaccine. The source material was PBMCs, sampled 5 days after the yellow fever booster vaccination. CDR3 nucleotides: TGCGCCAGCAGCAGCGACCTTGTAATACAGGGGTTAGGTCCGGATACGCAGTATTTT. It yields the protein CASSSDLVIQGLGPDTQYF.